This T cell receptor (beta chain) was recorded in a study of CD8+ T cells in alopecia areata. Study-wide results and caveats: Lesional scalp displayed greater clonality than normal scalp, most notably in alopecia totalis/universalis. Sequences from scalp samples also cover resident alphabeta T cells of normal skin.

cDNA prepared by RNA extraction and subsequent reverse transcription served as the template for sequencing. Profiling relied on immunoSEQ multiplex PCR, and the TCRdb table lists in-frame clones only, not all of them. The table includes under 130,000 clones, about 60% detected once. The ends were cut back, 0 bases at V and 6 bases at J, with 7 bases in the middle. The CDR3 has 13 residues. CDR1 and CDR2 from the germline V gene are SGHRS and YFSETQ. In the case of this clone: Its specificity is unknown.

The chain couples TRBV5-1 to TRBJ2-1, with D unclear. This clonotype was sampled from a human donor in good health. The sample consisted of CD4+ T cells sorted from blood. CDR3 sequence reads: CASSLGSPNEQFF. CDR3 nucleotides: TGCGCCAGCAGCTTGGGTAGCCCCAATGAGCAGTTCTTC.